This T cell receptor (beta chain) appears in the sequencing data of a study of cytomegalovirus exposure and HLA in healthy donors (TCRdb year 2017). With regard to the full study: An earlier analysis of more than 550 of the donors reported about 260 Gb of sequence data and around 100 million unique TCR beta sequences obtained from roughly 180 million T cells. In a later genetic analysis, genome-wide SNP genotypes for about 65% of the 666 donors were used, and that subset was treated as a discovery cohort. Donor age, sex, ethnicity and CMV serostatus were compiled alongside the repertoire data. The study aimed to test whether signatures of past pathogen exposure could be identified by cataloging public T cell receptors. To predict cytomegalovirus infection status, the study brought together high-throughput TCR immunosequencing, statistical association of individual TCRs with disease status, and machine learning. Rather than using new phenotypic data, the later analysis identified candidate immune exposures from TCR beta sequences and from how often those sequences occurred across donors. Besides the first cohort of about 730 subjects, a separate validation cohort made up of 90 to 150 different subjects was used. An earlier analysis of 587 of the donors applied high-throughput TCR beta sequencing to assess whether each TCR beta V gene segment acted as functional or pseudogenic. A later analysis re-analyzed previously published TCR beta repertoires from several hundred donors and added high-resolution HLA genotyping to study TCR occurrence patterns. Because of strong linkage in the cohort, roughly five DR-DQ haplotypes were treated as single units for association and clustering. Every repertoire in the discovery cohort had been generated on one and the same sequencing platform. An early release that covered about 640 HLA-typed donors contained about 290 gigabases of sequencing data and around 85 million unique TCR sequences. Class I and class II HLA loci were covered by the typing at four-digit resolution. On average, 235,054 unique TCR beta nucleotide sequences were sequenced per donor among 398 genotyped donors of the cohort, with roughly 20% of those sequences being non-productive. Typing coverage differed by locus: A, B, C, DRB1 and DQB1 were typed in roughly 620-630 donors, DQA1 in about 500, DPA1 in approximately 600, and DPB1 in 400 to 490. The T cell repertoires of under 700 subjects were profiled by immunosequencing and related to cytomegalovirus serostatus. Among the 398 genotyped donors, approximately 76% belonged to the genetic ancestry cluster associated with self-reported Caucasian donors.

The germline V gene (reference sequence) sets CDR1 to SGHNT and CDR2 to YYREEE. Inclusive of the bounding cysteine and phenylalanine, the CDR3 is 15 residues long. Kept here is only the CDR3 DNA, which spans 45 bases and is read in frame from base 1. V is pared back by 5 bases and J by 1 base, with 10 bases lying between the germline termini. Libraries were built with the immunoSEQ multiplex PCR assay. The multiplex PCR relied on a mix of 60 forward primers for TCR Vbeta segments and 13 reverse primers for TCR Jbeta segments. Amplification of the CDR3 region of rearranged TCR beta genes was performed with a multiplex PCR assay on genomic DNA. The Illumina HiSeq System was used to sequence the amplified TCR beta libraries as 87-base-pair reads. The source study handled its data this way. Across the 670 or so repertoires, a later analysis counted about 81 million unique TCR beta chains, 8.5 million to 12 million of which were shared by at least two donors. Raw reads were error-corrected and collapsed into unique sequences with a nearest-neighbor algorithm that merged closely related sequences to remove PCR and sequencing errors. V, D and J gene segments were assigned by aligning CDR3 sequences to IMGT reference sequences. For a sequence to be retained, a match of at least six nucleotides was required to both a V gene segment and a J gene segment. A rearrangement counted as productive if the CDR3 had no stop codons and remained in frame with V and J, and every other rearrangement counted as non-productive. CDR3 was defined by IMGT convention, running from the second conserved V-encoded cysteine to the conserved J-encoded phenylalanine. Sequences without an unambiguous match to a single V gene segment were excluded from the earlier analysis of approximately 600 of the donors. An earlier analysis of some 610 of the donors called V segments functional above 56.7% productive rearrangements and segregating when the between-donor standard deviation exceeded 5%. A statistical classification framework was built for diagnosing cytomegalovirus status from the catalog of TCR beta chain sequences. In a later analysis, TCR nucleotide sequences were compared against IMGT/GENE-DB human TR gene sequences so that V and J genes could be assigned. A later analysis assigned CDR3 sequences and most-parsimonious VDJ recombination scenarios with the TCRdist pipeline. In a later analysis, each TCR beta chain was defined by its CDR3 amino acid sequence together with its V-gene family, and reads lacking a unique V-gene family were excluded. As a way to deal with suspected cross-contamination and a sequencing artifact, a later analysis dropped roughly 600 nucleotide sequences that were highly shared and had low generation probability. For each public chain, a later analysis derived a clonal expansion index from normalized ranks of inferred template counts within each repertoire. Generation probabilities in a later analysis came from a VDJ recombination model fitted to out-of-frame rearrangements, and those results were checked against IGoR. A later analysis scored TCR-TCR, TCR-HLA and TCR-CMV co-occurrence with hypergeometric tests, applying a repertoire-size bias correction to TCR pairs. A later analysis estimated false discovery rates by permuting HLA or CMV assignments 20 times. In a later analysis, co-occurring TCRs were grouped using DBSCAN, with TCRdist sequence similarity added in when clustering inside HLA-allele-positive subsets. For co-occurrence clustering, repertoires with fewer than 30,000 or more than 120,000 public chains were excluded, along with four or five repertoires with anomalous nucleotide sharing. This immuneACCESS table, as held by TCRdb, lists in-frame sequences with V and J called but not all clones. Of the missing ones, under half trace to an unresolved V gene in checked studies; the others have no known cause. V, J and clone size derive from that table, while D and trimming were established from the DNA sequence. The sample has 150,000 to 200,000 clones on record, about 80% of them singletons. Approximately 0.99% of the sample belongs to the ten largest clones.

What the study reported, not specific to this receptor: A further reported finding was that TCR beta sequences accurately predicted the HLA-A and HLA-B alleles for most subjects in the first cohort. A later genetic analysis reported fewer N-insertions in productive TCRs among donors in an Asian-associated ancestry cluster than the roughly 620-donor mean. Only TCR beta chains were sequenced in this cohort, and the absence of alpha or paired-chain data limited detectable features. The study gave a list of 150 to 200 TCR beta chains associated with cytomegalovirus. An earlier analysis of approximately 500 of the donors showed that most TCR beta V segments appeared in productive rearrangements either about 87% or about 30% of the time, which broadly matched IMGT annotations. Most TCR sequences were seen in very few donors, while some public TCRs were found in many individuals. Cytomegalovirus status was reported to be diagnosed by the classifier with high specificity and sensitivity in both the original and validation cohorts. In a later analysis, HLA-associated TCR beta chains were found to be more clonally expanded and to have lower generation probabilities than equally common non-associated chains. The authors suggested that the approach could potentially be extended to other disease states and immunological phenotypes. Roughly uniform sequencing depth across donors was assumed in presence/absence analyses, although this assumption may not hold. According to a later analysis, most CMV-associated TCR beta chains appeared to be HLA-restricted, and the HLA associations seemed to be driven largely by CMV exposure. When HLA alleles, especially DR and DQ, strongly co-occurred, TCR associations were difficult to assign to individual alleles. A later analysis associated 16,951 TCR beta sequences with specific HLA alleles at a false discovery rate of 0.05. HLA typing was unavailable for some donors at each locus, so association tests used only the typed subset. Some IMGT-functional V segments, including TRBV6-2 and TRBV6-3, could not be told apart with the 87-base-pair reads, so those segments were excluded. In vitro tests confirmed that three of the cytomegalovirus-associated TCR beta chains recognize cytomegalovirus antigens. According to a later analysis, parvovirus B19, influenza, CMV and Epstein-Barr virus appeared linked to several top co-occurrence clusters. A cluster of highly shared sequence variants was judged likely to be a technical artifact of the sequencing pipeline. Because counts were too low, about 15 rarely observed V segments, including chromosome 9 orphons, were left out of the earlier analysis of 500 to 750 of the donors. V-gene and J-gene trimming of TCR beta chains was associated with a missense DCLRE1C variant in a later genetic analysis, and the association was replicated in an independent cohort. Linkage disequilibrium might explain the correlated functional status among segregating V segments, but an unknown experimental factor could not be excluded. CMV serostatus was the only immune exposure information available for the cohort. According to a later analysis, TCR association rates differed among HLA loci, with DRB1 alleles showing the most associated TCRs and HLA-C alleles showing the fewest.

The cohort was made up of roughly 670 healthy bone marrow donors. At the time of sampling, all cohort members were nominally healthy, though unrecorded immune exposures were likely present. The donor was CMV seronegative and belonged to the group of 320 or so seronegative cohort members. Every donor gave a peripheral blood sample, and the peripheral blood mononuclear cells from that sample were used for TCR beta sequencing. The Qiagen DNeasy Blood Extraction Kit was used to extract genomic DNA from the blood cell samples. Comments on this clone: This receptor's antigen is unknown. No base quality values were provided; no much bigger clone lies one nucleotide off.

Source material: PBMCs. This sequence was found in a woman in her forties in good health and CMV-seronegative. Recombination linked TRBV5-4 to TRBJ2-6, and possibly TRBD2, on 5 matching bases. Here the CDR3 is given as CASRVGGSGANVLTF. The nucleotide sequence is given as TGTGCCAGCAGGGTGGGCGGGTCTGGGGCCAACGTCCTGACTTTC.